This TCR beta chain is from a study of blood T cell repertoires in COVID-19. This CDR3 is 14 amino acids long. V gave up 0 bases and J gave up 1 base, with 7 bases separating them. CDR1 is SGDLS, CDR2 YYNGEE, per germline. Authors' methods: Estimation of nucleated cell counts relied on the amplification of reference gene primers. Sequencing was performed with immunoSEQ multiplex PCR; in TCRdb, only in-frame clones are kept and a portion is missing. From that table come the V and J calls and clone size; the DNA was used to work out D and trimming. Of 80,000 to 95,000 clones detected, less than 85% appear once; the ten largest clones hold around 39%.

Sequenced: peripheral blood. The V gene is TRBV9, the J gene TRBJ1-1; the D gene is possibly TRBD1 (6 bases). This clonotype was sampled from an elderly man with acute or convalescent COVID-19. As DNA, the CDR3 is TGTGCCAGCAGCGTAGCGACAGGGAACACTGAAGCTTTCTTT. Protein sequence: CASSVATGNTEAFF.